These 15 T cell receptor beta chains share one sample of origin, sequenced in a study of T cell responses to AZD1222 COVID-19 vaccine. Using immunoSEQ multiplex PCR, the repertoire was profiled, and TCRdb retains in-frame clones only, with some absent. The data contain roughly 110,000 clones, under 95% of them singletons. This sample comprised peripheral blood, obtained on day 0 of AZD1222 vaccination. Receptor source: an adult in good health.

The chain combines TRBV5-1 with TRBJ2-1; 14 bases are a match to TRBD2. The CDR3 is 15 amino acids. V lost 4 bases, J lost 6 bases, and 3 bases stayed unmatched. The germline V gene has CDR1 SGHRS and CDR2 YFSETQ. DNA of the CDR3: TGCGCCAGCAGCGTGACTAGCGGGGGGGCCAATGAGCAGTTCTTC. Residues: CASSVTSGGANEQFF.

The gene calls are TRBV7-2 and TRBJ1-2; maybe TRBD1 (6 bases). Germline V lookup: CDR1 SGHTA, CDR2 FQGNSA. Trimming removed 2 bases from V and 2 bases from J, with 12 bases in between. CDR3 length: 15 amino acids. The chain's CDR3 is CASSLFAGANYGYTF. CDR3 coding DNA: TGTGCCAGCAGCTTATTTGCAGGGGCCAACTATGGCTACACCTTC. Full variable domain (missing parts from reference TRBV7-2 and TRBJ1-2): GAGVSQSPSNKVTEKGKDVELRCDPISGHTALYWYRQSLGQGLEFLIYFQGNSAPDKSGLPSDRFSAERTGGSVSTLTIQRTQQEDSAVYLCASSLFAGANYGYTFGSGTRLTVV.

This chain connects TRBV20-1 to TRBJ1-1, with unresolved D. This CDR3 is built from 11 residues. With 5 bases removed from V and 1 base from J, the gap between germline ends came to 5 bases. In germline, CDR1 is DFQATT, CDR2 SNEGSKA (reference sequence). CDR3 residues: CSAFQNTEAFF. CDR3 sequence (DNA): TGCAGTGCTTTCCAGAACACTGAAGCTTTCTTT.

The sample holds one count of this clone. The chain uses TRBV7-2 and TRBJ1-2; TRBD1 might be the D (5 bases). This CDR3 comprises 15 residues. The germline V and J ends were trimmed by 5 bases and 4 bases, with 17 bases remaining between them. The V gene's germline CDR1 is SGHTA and CDR2 FQGNSA. The CDR3 loop is CASSPAGGGLYGYTF. CDR3 DNA: TGTGCCAGCAGCCCCGCCGGGGGGGGTCTCTATGGCTACACCTTC.

The table lists this clone with a count of one. The V call is TRBV19, the J call TRBJ1-5; D is unresolved. The CDR3 is made up of 14 amino acids. In germline, CDR1 is LNHDA, CDR2 SQIVND (reference sequence). The V end lost 1 base, the J end lost 6 bases, and 10 bases lay between the germline ends. The CDR3 region is CASSIVRGGQPQHF. The CDR3 DNA reads TGTGCCAGTAGTATAGTTCGGGGTGGTCAGCCCCAGCATTTT.

The chain couples TRBV12-3 or TRBV12-4 to TRBJ2-7, with D possibly being TRBD2 (5 bases). The V gene lost 1 base and the J gene lost 6 bases, with 7 bases spanning the gap. This CDR3 has 12 amino acids. CDR3: CASSLGELEQYF. The CDR3 DNA reads as TGTGCCAGCAGTTTAGGGGAGCTCGAGCAGTACTTC.

Remarks on this clone: One end of the junction varies from germline; a read error may be responsible. The V and J genes are TRBV4-1 and TRBJ1-4; TRBD1 might be the D (6 bases). This CDR3 has 15 residues. Germline lookup yields CDR1 MGHRA and CDR2 YSYEKL. The CDR3 DNA reads TGCGCCAGCAGCCCCTCCGGGACAACCAATGAAAAACTGTTTTTT. Residues: CASSPSGTTNEKLFF.

This CDR3 reads CASNDLYSEPQHF. CDR3 coding DNA: TGTGCCAGCAACGACCTTTACAGTGAACCCCAGCATTTT. This chain uses TRBV7-2 with TRBJ1-5; no clear D. Germline V gene data show CDR1 as SGHTA and CDR2 as FQGNSA. The V end lost 7 bases, the J end lost 10 bases, and 17 bases lay between the germline ends. There are 13 residues in the CDR3.

This chain joins TRBV7-7 and TRBJ2-5, with D possibly being TRBD1 (7 bases). Trimming took off 2 bases at V and 4 bases at J, with 11 bases between the two ends. Germline V gives CDR1 SSHAT, CDR2 FNYEAQ (reference sequence). The CDR3 length is 14 residues. CDR3 sequence reads: CASSLRQGGETQYF. DNA of the CDR3: TGTGCCAGCAGCTTAAGGCAGGGGGGAGAGACCCAGTACTTC.

The CDR3 DNA is TGCGCCAGCAGCCAAGAAGGGTGGGGCTACACCTTC. It specifies CASSQEGWGYTF. This chain uses TRBV4-3 with TRBJ1-2, with unresolved D. There are 12 residues in the CDR3. V was clipped by 0 bases and J by 8 bases, with 7 bases between them. Per the germline V gene, CDR1 is LGHNA and CDR2 is YSLEER.

The gene calls are TRBV11-3 and TRBJ1-1; D might be TRBD1 (5 bases). Germline CDR1 reads SGHNT; CDR2 reads YENEEA. The CDR3 has 15 residues. Trimming stripped 3 bases from V and 1 base from J, with 12 bases between. The CDR3, as DNA: TGTGCCAGCAGCTTCGACAGCGGAAAGAACACTGAAGCTTTCTTT. It translates to CASSFDSGKNTEAFF. Complete variable domain (other parts from reference TRBV11-3 and TRBJ1-1): EAGVVQSPRYKIIEKKQPVAFWCNPISGHNTLYWYLQNLGQGPELLIRYENEEAVDDSQLPKDRFSAERLKGVDSTLKIQPAELGDSAVYLCASSFDSGKNTEAFFGQGTRLTVV.

The chain combines TRBV7-9 with TRBJ1-5; 7 bases fit TRBD1. After removal of 5 bases from V and 6 bases from J, the junction contained 7 bases not matched to a gene. CDR1 is SEHNR, CDR2 FQNEAQ, per germline (reference sequence). This CDR3 has 14 amino acids. The CDR3 DNA sequence: TGTGCCAGCAGCGGCCAGGGGGGGAGTCAGCCCCAGCATTTT. Protein sequence: CASSGQGGSQPQHF. Full variable domain (outside the CDR3, taken from reference TRBV7-9 and TRBJ1-5): DTGVSQNPRHKITKRGQNVTFRCDPISEHNRLYWYRQTLGQGPEFLTYFQNEAQLEKSRLLSDRFSAERPKGSFSTLEIQRTEQGDSAMYLCASSGQGGSQPQHFGDGTRLSIL.

The chain has TRBV19 and TRBJ2-2, with 10 bases identical to TRBD2. This CDR3 comprises 16 residues. Germline CDR1 and CDR2: LNHDA and SQIVND (reference sequence). The V gene end was trimmed by 6 bases and the J gene end by 5 bases; junction bases not matched to a gene: 9. CDR3 sequence (DNA): TGTGCCAGTAGAAATGCCGGGACTAGCGTGACCGGGGAGCTGTTTTTT. This codes for CASRNAGTSVTGELFF.

The J gene is TRBJ1-5, the V gene TRBV7-2, with a tentative D call TRBD1 (6 bases). Trimming shortened V by 4 bases and J by 5 bases, and 15 bases separated the two germline ends. The CDR3 is 15 amino acids. Germline values: CDR1 SGHTA, CDR2 FQGNSA. The CDR3 coding sequence is TGTGCCAGCAGCTCAAACAGGGTACCTGATCAGCCCCAGCATTTT. It translates to CASSSNRVPDQPQHF. Combining the CDR3 with reference TRBV7-2 and TRBJ1-5 gives the whole variable domain GAGVSQSPSNKVTEKGKDVELRCDPISGHTALYWYRQSLGQGLEFLIYFQGNSAPDKSGLPSDRFSAERTGGSVSTLTIQRTQQEDSAVYLCASSSNRVPDQPQHFGDGTRLSIL.

The chain employs TRBV15 and TRBJ1-5; D remains ambiguous. CDR3 length: 14 residues. V was cut by 2 bases and J by 4 bases, with 9 bases left in between. Germline CDR1 LNHNV, CDR2 YYDKDF (reference sequence). The CDR3 region has the DNA TGTGCCACCAGCAGATCACAATTAAATCAGCCCCAGCATTTT. Amino acids: CATSRSQLNQPQHF.